This is a list of T cell receptor beta chains from one sample in a study of post-analysis software for immune sequencing data. A single record per CDR3 protein comes from TCRdb applying MiXCR to the PCR reads. The sample consists of about 540,000 distinct CDR3 sequences, less than 40% of them appearing once. The sequenced sample was blood. The receptors here all came from a girl aged 2-17 years with multiple sclerosis. The CDR3 runs from the conserved cysteine through the conserved F or W. A D gene is named only where the DNA matches it firmly. Clone size is stated in some rows and not others, as once, few, many or a class when expanded.

>TRBV6-6|NA|NA|TRBJ2-2
CASSYSNTGELFF
TGTGCCAGCAGTTACTCAAACACCGGGGAGCTGTTTTTT
>TRBV20-1|NA|few|TRBJ1-2
CSASLGTGYTF
TGCAGTGCTTCTTTAGGGACCGGCTACACCTTC
>TRBV20-1|TRBD2|NA|TRBJ2-3
CSPRLAGSTDTQYF
TGCAGCCCCCGACTAGCGGGGAGCACAGATACGCAGTATTTT
>TRBV11-2|NA|few|TRBJ2-5
CASSFDFQETQYF
TGTGCCAGCAGTTTCGACTTCCAAGAGACCCAGTACTTC
>TRBV7-9|TRBD1|NA|TRBJ1-6
CASRQGGNSPLHF
TGTGCCAGCAGACAGGGGGGGAATTCACCCCTCCACTTT
>TRBV20-1|NA|NA|TRBJ1-1
CSAWRGTNTEAFF
TGCAGTGCTTGGAGGGGCACGAACACTGAAGCTTTCTTT
>TRBV5-1|NA|NA|TRBJ2-3
CASSSNPVRGSTDTQYF
TGCGCCAGCAGTTCAAACCCAGTGAGGGGAAGCACAGATACGCAGTATTTT
>TRBV7-9|NA|few|TRBJ2-7
CASSAIQGIRDEQYF
TGTGCCAGCAGCGCAATCCAGGGGATAAGAGACGAGCAGTACTTC
>TRBV12-3/TRBV12-4|TRBD2|NA|TRBJ2-3
CASSSRSSGVGDTQYF
TGTGCCAGCAGTTCCCGGAGTAGCGGGGTTGGAGATACGCAGTATTTT
>TRBV7-8|NA|NA|TRBJ2-7
CASSPRAGSEQYF
TGTGCCAGCAGCCCTCGTGCAGGGTCCGAGCAGTACTTC